The clone carrying this TCR beta chain was found a few times. Its target is unknown. The sample originates from a study of T cell repertoires in cytomegalovirus infection. Across the whole study: Matching HLA type and CMV infection were both indicated by public TCR beta signatures.

The length of the CDR3 is 16 residues. V lost 2 bases and J lost 4; bases outside the gene matches: 9. The germline V gene encodes CDR1 SGHVS and CDR2 FNYEAQ. Via MiXCR, TCRdb re-called the reads, giving one row per CDR3 protein. The table lists tens of thousands of distinct CDR3 sequences, roughly a third of them singletons. The sample taken for sequencing was PBMCs, sequenced either directly or after in vitro stimulation (not recorded which). This receptor was obtained from a human donor in good health (CMV status not recorded). Some clones in this sample may be carry-over from other donors' samples. The chain has TRBV7-6 and TRBJ2-5, with TRBD1 identical over 8 bases. The CDR3 here is CASSLLGQADGETQYF. The CDR3 region has the DNA TGTGCCAGCAGCTTACTGGGACAGGCAGACGGAGAGACCCAGTACTTC.